One T cell receptor (beta chain) is described in this entry. Its binding antigen is unknown. Within one base of it there is no much larger clone, and no base qualities were kept. The CDR3 measures 13 amino acids from cysteine to phenylalanine. Kept here is only the CDR3 DNA, which spans 39 bases and is read in frame from base 1. At the junction V is shortened by 0 bases and J by 0 bases, with 2 bases in between. CDR1 DFQATT and CDR2 SNEGSKA are derived from the germline V gene (reference sequence). The library was obtained by multiplex PCR. Reads for this sample came from an Illumina HiSeq 4000. To build TCR beta libraries, CDR3 regions were amplified by Arm-PCR using iRepertoire HTBI primers. Before sequencing, the PCR products underwent gel purification. On the study's bioinformatics: Gene usage analysis of CDR3 amino acid clonotypes used the approximately 62 TRBV and more than 13 TRBJ segments found across samples. Filtered high-quality paired reads were merged into contigs using COPE and FqMerger. BLAST was used to align contigs to the IMGT TRBV, TRBD and TRBJ reference genes, and CDR3 was defined following IMGT. Clonotypes above 0.1% frequency were classified as highly expanded clones. Shannon entropy served as the measure of repertoire diversity, while the Gini coefficient captured V-J evenness. Clonotypes shared by more than one individual were considered public. TCRdb handled the public reads itself, with Q25 trimming in fastp and clone calling in MiXCR, and kept productive beta chains. All rows with the same CDR3 protein become a single entry with the most common DNA and genes. Clone size and V and J calls follow TCRdb, not the original study. The sample table contains roughly 610,000 distinct CDR3 sequences; only one count was recorded for under 20% of them. The ten largest clones capture around 18% of the sample.

This sample stems from a study of regulatory T cells in long-lasting Graves disease (dated by TCRdb to 2020 to 2023). Regarding the research as a whole: Patients with newly diagnosed Graves' disease had been on antithyroid drugs for under 3 months. The study was registered as a clinical trial and conducted in China. Peripheral blood TCR sequencing and RNA sequencing compared persistent Graves' disease patients with newly diagnosed Graves' disease patients. A total of around 35 samples underwent TCR sequencing: some 13 from persistent and approximately 20 from newly diagnosed Graves' disease patients. Study-wide findings and limitations: Peripheral blood alone was examined, since thyroid tissue, which constituted the primary lesion, could not be accessed. Persistent disease showed preferential use of TRBV28, TRBJ1-2 and TRBJ2-5, whereas newly diagnosed disease favored TRBV20-1 and TRBJ2-1. A larger number of public clonotypes was shared among persistent patients (fewer than 3,000) than among newly diagnosed patients (roughly 980). The small sample size was acknowledged by the authors as a limitation that may reduce accuracy. Lower TCR Shannon entropy and fewer highly expanded clones were observed in persistent Graves' disease patients than in newly diagnosed patients, which suggested clonal expansion. Only the TCR beta chain was sequenced and analyzed.

The time point label on this specimen signifies: newly diagnosed GD, antithyroid drugs for less than 3 months. RNA was extracted from PBMCs in TRIzol for both TCR sequencing and RNA sequencing. The diagnosis of Graves' disease followed American Thyroid Association guidelines. Recruitment of patients was carried out at an endocrinology department in Xi'an, China. Each patient gave around 9 milliliters of peripheral blood, collected in an EDTA anticoagulant tube. Ficoll Paque Plus density gradient separation was used to isolate PBMCs, and no further T cell sorting was done. RNA quality was checked with an Agilent 2100 Bioanalyzer and agarose gel, and concentration with a NanoDrop 2000. The data were also submitted as part of a second study, on T cells in Graves' hyperthyroidism and ophthalmopathy. From the second report: A patient counted as having stable Graves' hyperthyroidism if no progression to ophthalmopathy occurred over 18 months of follow-up. Hyperthyroidism patients were newly diagnosed, had a disease duration of under 2 months, and were aged 18 to 65 years. Exclusion was applied to patients with uncontrolled infections, other autoimmune diseases, pregnancy or lactation. Diagnoses were based on clinical symptoms, serum thyroxine and TRAb, thyroid ultrasound and orbital computed tomography. The TCR CDR3 was subjected to a first round of RT-PCR using the HTBI primer set and the Qiagen OneStep RT-PCR kit. Most expanded thyroid clonotypes (frequency above 0.001) were also detected in blood, a finding suggesting that blood repertoires may reflect thyroid immune responses. Ophthalmopathy was separated from stable hyperthyroidism by a 13 V-J signature model, with 85% to 90% sensitivity and about 81% specificity obtained in cross-validation and 80%/75% obtained in testing. In validation, progression to ophthalmopathy was predicted by the model with around 71% sensitivity and roughly 76% specificity, a median of about 6 months before onset. To identify distinguishing TCR V-J signatures, a discovery cohort of 90 to 100 patients was used, comprising roughly 45 with Graves' ophthalmopathy and approximately 57 with stable Graves' hyperthyroidism. Whether ophthalmopathy could be predicted prospectively was tested in an independent validation cohort made up of under 20 hyperthyroidism patients plus 17 patients who later progressed to ophthalmopathy. The approximately 90 discovery patients were divided at random into training and test sets in a 7:3 ratio. Thyroid tissue and blood T-cell repertoires from roughly 6 Graves' hyperthyroidism patients were also compared in the study. Following sampling, methimazole starting at 30 mg daily was given to hyperthyroidism patients, and high-dose intravenous methylprednisolone was given to ophthalmopathy patients. Libraries were constructed in a second round of multiplex PCR, after which size selection and purification were performed. Sequencing of the libraries was done on an Illumina HiSeq2000 using paired-end 100 bp reads. Raw data were processed with SOAPnuke, discarding reads with adapters, uncalled bases, mean Phred below 15, or no exact constant-primer or identifier match. High-quality paired reads were merged using COPE v1.2.5, and each unique nucleotide sequence was defined as a clonotype. MiTCR v1.1 was used to align clonotypes to the IMGT TRBV, TRBD and TRBJ reference segments. The analysis included only V-J combinations with a frequency above 0.0001, which together covered more than 98% of the repertoires. A TCS score was defined as the ratio of F50 (clonal expansion) to E x V (chaos), with BLOSUM62-based TCRdist applied between CDR3 peptides within each V-J. Welch's t-statistics and random forest reduced around 550 V-J features to roughly 13, which were used in a naive Bayes classifier (R e1071). Sample size was not statistically predetermined, and investigators were not blinded to group allocation. The paper describes TCR Vbeta CDR3 sequencing of 135 peripheral blood samples, made up of some 42 ophthalmopathy patients, 70 to 75 hyperthyroidism patients and 17 progressor patients.

The source was peripheral blood mononuclear cells (PBMCs), collected at new diagnosis, from a patient treated with antithyroid drugs. The receptor chain draws on TRBV20-1 and TRBJ1-4, with the D segment identity uncertain. The receptor's source is a woman in her 30s with Graves disease. Donor details come from another sample of the same person, matched by shared clones. The DNA is as follows: TGCAGTGCTAGAGATCCAACTAATGAAAAACTGTTTTTT. Translated, it gives CSARDPTNEKLFF.